The 7 T cell receptor beta chains reported below all come from one sample, sequenced in a study of T cell changes during pregnancy in multiple sclerosis. The data were produced by immunoSEQ multiplex PCR, yet TCRdb's version contains in-frame clones alone and is incomplete. This table has 50,000 or so clones, about nine tenths appearing once. This specimen was CD4+ T cells from peripheral blood mononuclear cells, taken after pregnancy. Every receptor here comes from a female donor with multiple sclerosis, enrolled in a pregnancy study.

The V call is TRBV5-8, the J call TRBJ2-1; tentative D call: TRBD2 (5 bases). Trimming pared 4 bases from V and 9 bases from J, leaving 17 bases between. Germline values: CDR1 SGHTS, CDR2 YDEGEE. This CDR3 comprises 14 residues. CDR3 protein: CASSNPGRRVEQFF. Written as DNA, the CDR3 is TGTGCCAGCAGCAACCCGGGTAGGCGGGTTGAGCAGTTCTTC.

The V and J genes are TRBV9 and TRBJ1-4; D may be TRBD1 (5 bases). The germline V and J ends were trimmed by 3 bases and 0 bases, with 12 bases remaining between them. Germline V gene sequence: CDR1 SGDLS, CDR2 YYNGEE. There are 16 residues in the CDR3. Written as DNA, the CDR3 is TGTGCCAGCAGCGGCGGGGGAAGTGCAACTAATGAAAAACTGTTTTTT. Translated: CASSGGGSATNEKLFF. Full variable domain (missing parts from reference TRBV9 and TRBJ1-4): DSGVTQTPKHLITATGQRVTLRCSPRSGDLSVYWYQQSLDQGLQFLIQYYNGEERAKGNILERFSAQQFPDLHSELNLSSLELGDSALYFCASSGGGSATNEKLFFGSGTQLSVL.

The chain has TRBV7-2 and TRBJ2-3; a weak D match, TRBD2 (5 bases). CDR3 length: 16 amino acids. The germline V gene encodes CDR1 SGHTA and CDR2 FQGNSA. The V and J ends lost 2 bases and 0 bases respectively, with 12 bases between them. In DNA, the CDR3 is TGTGCCAGCAGCTTAAAAGCGGTGAGGAGCACAGATACGCAGTATTTT. This translates into CASSLKAVRSTDTQYF.

This clone turned up a few times. The rearrangement joins TRBV28 to TRBJ2-7; TRBD2 agrees at 7 bases. J gave up 1 base and V 5 bases, and 11 bases lay outside the gene matches. The CDR3 covers 16 residues. Germline V gene lookup returns CDR1 MDHEN and CDR2 SYDVKM. The CDR3 bases are TGTGCCAGCAGTGCCCTCGGGGGGAGTTGGTCCTACGAGCAGTACTTC. Amino acids: CASSALGGSWSYEQYF.

V and J are TRBV14 and TRBJ1-1; D remains ambiguous. Trimming took off 4 bases at V and 4 bases at J, with 13 bases between the two ends. Germline V gene sequence: CDR1 SGHDN, CDR2 FVKESK. CDR3 size: 14 residues. This CDR3 is CASSRSGWGTEAFF. For the CDR3, the DNA is TGTGCCAGCAGCCGTTCGGGGTGGGGCACTGAAGCTTTCTTT.

The rearrangement links TRBV7-9 to TRBJ2-5, with 8 nucleotides matching TRBD2. The germline V gene has CDR1 SEHNR and CDR2 FQNEAQ (reference sequence). The CDR3 extends over 18 amino acids. V trimming: 2 bases; J trimming: 2 bases; junction bases outside the gene matches: 13. The CDR3 region is CASSLYSLREAQQETQYF. CDR3 DNA: TGTGCCAGCAGCTTATATTCATTGCGGGAGGCCCAACAAGAGACCCAGTACTTC.

V and J are TRBV5-1 and TRBJ2-5; the match to TRBD2 covers 14 bases. This CDR3 region has 19 residues. Germline V gives CDR1 SGHRS, CDR2 YFSETQ. V lost 4 bases to trimming and J lost 4 bases; unmatched junction nucleotides: 15. The CDR3 DNA reads TGCGCCAGCAGCCCTGGCAGGGGCCAGGGACTAGCGGGAGTAGAGACCCAGTACTTC. Translation gives CASSPGRGQGLAGVETQYF.